This T cell receptor beta chain was captured in a study of Ad26.COV2.S vaccination and SARS-CoV-2 variants. Study as a whole: The trial was COV1001 and the donor's arm was Ad26.COV2.S. Ad26.COV2.S, an intramuscular injection, was given once or twice 56 days apart.

Specified treatment: roughly 18 received Ad26.COV2.S at low or high dose, single or two shots; five or six received placebo; per-sample allocation not given. Sample collection was performed on day 63 after the first vaccine or placebo injection. In the vaccine, an Ad26 vector expressed the SARS-CoV-2 spike of the Wuhan strain. Germline CDR1 and CDR2: MNHEY and SVGAGI. This CDR3 has 16 amino acids. V was trimmed by 2 bases and J by 2 bases, leaving 14 bases between them. Sequencing used immunoSEQ multiplex PCR; TCRdb keeps in-frame clones, though not all of them. Of approximately 420,000 clones in the sample, approximately 86% were seen once.

Specimen: peripheral blood, collected in a trial of Ad26.COV2.S vaccine versus placebo. The sequence derives from a person aged 18-65 years who received the Ad26.COV2.S COVID-19 vaccine or a placebo. The chain employs TRBV6-5 and TRBJ2-3, with D uncertain. CDR3 sequence (DNA): TGTGCCAGCAGTTACGGGCGGTTACATAACACAGATACGCAGTATTTT. Translating it yields CASSYGRLHNTDTQYF.